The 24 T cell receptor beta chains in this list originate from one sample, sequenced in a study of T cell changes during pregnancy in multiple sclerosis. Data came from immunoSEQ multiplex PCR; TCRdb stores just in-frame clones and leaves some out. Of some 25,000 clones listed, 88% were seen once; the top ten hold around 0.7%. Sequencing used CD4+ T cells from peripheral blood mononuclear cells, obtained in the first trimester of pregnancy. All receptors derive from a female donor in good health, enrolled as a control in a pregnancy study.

The chain's CDR3 is CASSLDRQGGYTF. The CDR3 nucleotides read TGTGCCAGCAGCTTAGATCGGCAGGGAGGCTACACCTTC. This chain uses TRBV7-6 with TRBJ1-2; a weak D match, TRBD1 (5 bases). The CDR3 has 13 residues. Germline V gives CDR1 SGHVS, CDR2 FNYEAQ. With 1 base removed from V and 8 bases from J, the gap between germline ends came to 11 bases.

The DNA for the CDR3 is TGTGCCAGCAGCTTAGCGCCTTGGGACACAAAAACGAACACTGAAGCTTTCTTT. It yields the protein CASSLAPWDTKTNTEAFF. The V and J genes are TRBV7-6 and TRBJ1-1, with a weak D call TRBD1 (6 bases). CDR1 is SGHVS and CDR2 is FNYEAQ in the germline V gene. The CDR3 loop spans 18 amino acids. V was pared by 0 bases and J by 1 base, with 18 bases between.

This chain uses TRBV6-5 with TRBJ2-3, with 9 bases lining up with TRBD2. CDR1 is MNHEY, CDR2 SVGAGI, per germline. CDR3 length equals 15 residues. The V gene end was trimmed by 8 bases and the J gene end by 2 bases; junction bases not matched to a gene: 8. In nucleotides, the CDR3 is TGTGCCAGCTCAGCGGGAGGTGTTTTCACAGATACGCAGTATTTT. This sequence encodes CASSAGGVFTDTQYF.

DNA for the CDR3: TGTGCCAGCAGCCTGGGACTAGCGGGATCCGGGGAGACCCAGTACTTC. It encodes CASSLGLAGSGETQYF. The chain carries TRBV2 and TRBJ2-5, with 13 bases fitting TRBD2. J gave up 5 bases and V 6 bases, and 9 bases lay outside the gene matches. Looked up from germline, CDR1 is SNHLY and CDR2 is FYNNEI. The CDR3 runs 16 residues.

Here the CDR3 reads CASSQPATGRREKLFF. Written as DNA, the CDR3 is TGCGCCAGCAGCCAACCAGCGACAGGGAGACGTGAAAAACTGTTTTTT. The V gene is TRBV4-1, the J gene TRBJ1-4; 7 bases are shared with TRBD1. The CDR3 consists of 16 residues. With V trimmed by 2 bases and J by 7 bases, 10 bases remained unmatched. Germline V CDR1 and CDR2: MGHRA, YSYEKL.

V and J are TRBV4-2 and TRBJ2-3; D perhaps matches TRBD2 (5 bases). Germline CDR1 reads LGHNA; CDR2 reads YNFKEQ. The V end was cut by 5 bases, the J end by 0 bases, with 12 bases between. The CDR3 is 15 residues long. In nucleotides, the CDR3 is TGTGCCAGCAGCGCCCAGCGGTCTAGCACAGATACGCAGTATTTT. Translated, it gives CASSAQRSSTDTQYF.

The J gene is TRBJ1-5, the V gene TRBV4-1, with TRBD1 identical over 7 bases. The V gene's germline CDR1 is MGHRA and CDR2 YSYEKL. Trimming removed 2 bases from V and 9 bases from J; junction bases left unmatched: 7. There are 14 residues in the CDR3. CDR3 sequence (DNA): TGCGCCAGCAGCCAAATACAGGGGCCTGGGCCCCAGCATTTT. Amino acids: CASSQIQGPGPQHF.

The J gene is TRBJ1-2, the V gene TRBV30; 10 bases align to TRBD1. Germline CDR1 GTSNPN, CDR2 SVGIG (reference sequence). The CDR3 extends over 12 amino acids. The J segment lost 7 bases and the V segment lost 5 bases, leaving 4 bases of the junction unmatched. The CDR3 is CAWGDRGFGYTF. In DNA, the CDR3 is TGTGCCTGGGGGGACAGGGGATTTGGCTACACCTTC.

The CDR3: CASSSGTGRSYEQYF. For the CDR3, the DNA is TGTGCCAGCAGTTCCGGGACAGGGAGGTCCTACGAGCAGTACTTC. The genes are TRBV28 and TRBJ2-7, with 9 bases lining up with TRBD1. With 4 bases clipped from V and 1 base from J, the junction kept 5 bases outside the gene matches. From germline, CDR1 is MDHEN and CDR2 SYDVKM. The CDR3 runs to 15 residues. The full variable domain, in which reference TRBV28 and TRBJ2-7 provide the parts outside the CDR3, is DVKVTQSSRYLVKRTGEKVFLECVQDMDHENMFWYRQDPGLGLRLIYFSYDVKMKEKGDIPEGYSVSREKKERFSLILESASTNQTSMYLCASSSGTGRSYEQYFGPGTRLTVT.

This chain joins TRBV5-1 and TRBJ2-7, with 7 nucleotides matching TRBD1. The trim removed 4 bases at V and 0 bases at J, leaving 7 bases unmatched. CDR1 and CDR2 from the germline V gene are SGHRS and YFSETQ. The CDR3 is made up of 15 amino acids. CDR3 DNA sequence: TGCGCCAGCAGCAGGGGACAGACGAACTCCTACGAGCAGTACTTC. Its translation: CASSRGQTNSYEQYF.

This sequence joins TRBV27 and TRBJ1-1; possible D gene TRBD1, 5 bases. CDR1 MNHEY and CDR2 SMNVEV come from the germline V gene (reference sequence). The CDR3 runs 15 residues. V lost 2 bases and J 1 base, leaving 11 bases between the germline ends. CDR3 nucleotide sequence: TGTGCCAGCAGTTTAAGGGAGGGGTGGAACACTGAAGCTTTCTTT. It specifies CASSLREGWNTEAFF.

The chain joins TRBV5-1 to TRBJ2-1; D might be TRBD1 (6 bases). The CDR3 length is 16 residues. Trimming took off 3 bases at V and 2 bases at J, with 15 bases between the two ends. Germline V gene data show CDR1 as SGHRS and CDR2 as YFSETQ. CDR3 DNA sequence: TGCGCCAGCAGCTGGATACAGGGCCCTACCTACAATGAGCAGTTCTTC. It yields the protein CASSWIQGPTYNEQFF.

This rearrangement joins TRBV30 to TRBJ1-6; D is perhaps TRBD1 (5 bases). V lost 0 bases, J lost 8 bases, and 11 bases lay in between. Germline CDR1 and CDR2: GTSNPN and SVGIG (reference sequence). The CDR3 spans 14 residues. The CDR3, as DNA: TGTGCCTGGAGTGTTTTCAGGGTTGATTCACCCCTCCACTTT. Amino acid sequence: CAWSVFRVDSPLHF.

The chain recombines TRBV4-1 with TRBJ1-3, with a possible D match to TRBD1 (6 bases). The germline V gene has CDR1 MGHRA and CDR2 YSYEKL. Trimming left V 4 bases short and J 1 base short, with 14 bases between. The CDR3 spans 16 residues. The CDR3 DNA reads TGCGCCAGCAGCCGCCCTGGGACAAGTTCTGGAAACACCATATATTTT. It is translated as CASSRPGTSSGNTIYF.

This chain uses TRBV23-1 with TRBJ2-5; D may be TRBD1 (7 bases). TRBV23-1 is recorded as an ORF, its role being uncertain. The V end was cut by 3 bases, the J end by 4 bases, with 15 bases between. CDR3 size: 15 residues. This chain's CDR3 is CASSHRGTVGETQYF. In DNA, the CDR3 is TGCGCCAGCAGTCACCGCGGGACAGTGGGAGAGACCCAGTACTTC.

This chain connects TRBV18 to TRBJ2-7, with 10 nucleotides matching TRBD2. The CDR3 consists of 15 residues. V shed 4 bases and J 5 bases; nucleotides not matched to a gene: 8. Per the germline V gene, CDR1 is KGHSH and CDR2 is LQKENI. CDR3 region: CASSLEAGGFHEQYF. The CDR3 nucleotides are TGTGCCAGCTCACTCGAAGCGGGGGGGTTCCACGAGCAGTACTTC.

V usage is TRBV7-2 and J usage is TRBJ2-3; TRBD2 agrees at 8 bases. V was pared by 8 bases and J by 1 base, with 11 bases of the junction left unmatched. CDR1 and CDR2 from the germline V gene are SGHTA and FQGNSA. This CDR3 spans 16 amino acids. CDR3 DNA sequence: TGTGCCAGCGCCGTACTAGCGGCACTCGGCACAGATACGCAGTATTTT. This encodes CASAVLAALGTDTQYF.

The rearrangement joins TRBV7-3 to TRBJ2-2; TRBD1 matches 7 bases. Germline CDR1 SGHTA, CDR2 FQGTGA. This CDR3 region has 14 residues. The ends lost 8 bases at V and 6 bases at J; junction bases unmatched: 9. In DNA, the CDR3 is TGTGCCAGCTGTCCAGGGGGAAGTGCCGGGGAGCTGTTTTTT. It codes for CASCPGGSAGELFF.

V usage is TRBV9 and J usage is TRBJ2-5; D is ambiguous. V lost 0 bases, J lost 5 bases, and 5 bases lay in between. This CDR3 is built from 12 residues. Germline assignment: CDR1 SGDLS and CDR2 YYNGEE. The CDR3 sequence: CASSVVRETQYF. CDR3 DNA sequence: TGTGCCAGCAGCGTAGTTCGTGAGACCCAGTACTTC. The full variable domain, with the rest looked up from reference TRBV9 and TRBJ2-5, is DSGVTQTPKHLITATGQRVTLRCSPRSGDLSVYWYQQSLDQGLQFLIQYYNGEERAKGNILERFSAQQFPDLHSELNLSSLELGDSALYFCASSVVRETQYFGPGTRLLVL.

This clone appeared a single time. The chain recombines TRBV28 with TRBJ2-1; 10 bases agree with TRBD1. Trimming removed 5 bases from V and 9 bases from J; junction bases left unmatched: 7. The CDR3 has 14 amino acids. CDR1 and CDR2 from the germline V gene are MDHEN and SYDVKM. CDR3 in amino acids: CASSPRQGAREQFF. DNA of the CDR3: TGTGCCAGCAGTCCCCGACAGGGGGCGCGTGAGCAGTTCTTC.

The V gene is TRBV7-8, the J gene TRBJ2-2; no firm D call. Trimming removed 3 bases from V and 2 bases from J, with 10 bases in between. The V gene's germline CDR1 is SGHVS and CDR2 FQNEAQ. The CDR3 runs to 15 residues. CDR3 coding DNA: TGTGCCAGCAGCTTCAGCGACTTCAACACCGGGGAGCTGTTTTTT. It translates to CASSFSDFNTGELFF. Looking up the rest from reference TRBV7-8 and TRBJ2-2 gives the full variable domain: GAGVSQSPRYKVAKRGQDVALRCDPISGHVSLFWYQQALGQGPEFLTYFQNEAQLDKSGLPSDRFFAERPEGSVSTLKIQRTQQEDSAVYLCASSFSDFNTGELFFGEGSRLTVL.

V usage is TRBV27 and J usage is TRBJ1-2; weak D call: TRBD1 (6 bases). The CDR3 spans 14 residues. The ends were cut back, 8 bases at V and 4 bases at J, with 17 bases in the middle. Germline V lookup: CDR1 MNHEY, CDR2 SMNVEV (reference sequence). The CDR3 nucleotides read TGTGCCAGCGGCCGGGCACAGGGCTCCTATGGCTACACCTTC. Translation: CASGRAQGSYGYTF.

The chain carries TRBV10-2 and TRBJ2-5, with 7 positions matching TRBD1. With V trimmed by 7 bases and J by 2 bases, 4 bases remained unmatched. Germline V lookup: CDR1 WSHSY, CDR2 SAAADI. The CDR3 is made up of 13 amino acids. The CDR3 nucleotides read TGCGCCAGCACCAGACAGGGACAAGAGACCCAGTACTTC. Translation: CASTRQGQETQYF.

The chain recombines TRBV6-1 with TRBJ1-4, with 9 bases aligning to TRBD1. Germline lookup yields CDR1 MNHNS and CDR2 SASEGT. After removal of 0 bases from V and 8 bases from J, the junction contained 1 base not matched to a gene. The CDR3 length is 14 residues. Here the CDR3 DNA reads TGTGCCAGCAGTGAAGCGGGGACAGGGGAAAAACTGTTTTTT. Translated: CASSEAGTGEKLFF.